This T cell receptor (beta chain) was identified in a study of identifying expanded T cells in peripheral blood. The repertoire was sequenced with immunoSEQ multiplex PCR; TCRdb's copy has only in-frame clones and lacks some. The sample yields fewer than 130,000 clones, around 89% seen once. V lost 0 bases and J 2 bases, leaving 12 bases between the germline ends. The CDR3 loop spans 15 amino acids. Germline CDR1 and CDR2: SGHRS and YFSETQ. Source material: blood. This TCR derives from a person aged 18-70 years in good health. The J gene is TRBJ2-7, the V gene TRBV5-1, with D perhaps matching TRBD1 or TRBD2 (5 bases each). DNA of the CDR3: TGCGCCAGCAGCTTGGCCGGGGCGCGGACCTACGAGCAGTACTTC. Its translation is CASSLAGARTYEQYF.